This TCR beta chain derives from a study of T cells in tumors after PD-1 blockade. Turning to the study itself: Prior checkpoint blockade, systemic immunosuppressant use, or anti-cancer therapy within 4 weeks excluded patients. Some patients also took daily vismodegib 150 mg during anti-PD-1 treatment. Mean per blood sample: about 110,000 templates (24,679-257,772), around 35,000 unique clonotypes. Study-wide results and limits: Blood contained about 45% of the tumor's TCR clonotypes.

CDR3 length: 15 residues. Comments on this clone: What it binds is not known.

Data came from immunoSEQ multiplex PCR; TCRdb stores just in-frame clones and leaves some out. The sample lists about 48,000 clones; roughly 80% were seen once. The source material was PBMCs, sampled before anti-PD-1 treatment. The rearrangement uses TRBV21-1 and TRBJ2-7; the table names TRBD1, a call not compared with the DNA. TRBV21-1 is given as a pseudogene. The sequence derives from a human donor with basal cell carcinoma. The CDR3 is CASSNGQGASYEQYF. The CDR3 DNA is TGTGCCAGCAGCAACGGACAGGGGGCGTCCTACGAGCAGTACTTC.